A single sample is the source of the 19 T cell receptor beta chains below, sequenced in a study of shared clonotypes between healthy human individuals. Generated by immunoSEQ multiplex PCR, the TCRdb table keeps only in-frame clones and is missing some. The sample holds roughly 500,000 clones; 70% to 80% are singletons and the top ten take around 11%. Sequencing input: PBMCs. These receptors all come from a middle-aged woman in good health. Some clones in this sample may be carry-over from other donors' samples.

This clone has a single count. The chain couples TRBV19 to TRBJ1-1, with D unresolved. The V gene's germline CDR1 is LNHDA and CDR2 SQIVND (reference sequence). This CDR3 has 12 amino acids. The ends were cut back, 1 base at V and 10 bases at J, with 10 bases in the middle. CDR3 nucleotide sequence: TGTGCCAGTAGTATAGTTCCGGGGAGAGCTTTCTTT. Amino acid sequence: CASSIVPGRAFF.

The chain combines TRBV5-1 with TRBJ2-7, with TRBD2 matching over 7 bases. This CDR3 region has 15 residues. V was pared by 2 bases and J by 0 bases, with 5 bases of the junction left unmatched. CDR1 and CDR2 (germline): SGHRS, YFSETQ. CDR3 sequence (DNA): TGCGCCAGCAGCTTCGGAGGGACTAACTCCTACGAGCAGTACTTC. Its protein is CASSFGGTNSYEQYF.

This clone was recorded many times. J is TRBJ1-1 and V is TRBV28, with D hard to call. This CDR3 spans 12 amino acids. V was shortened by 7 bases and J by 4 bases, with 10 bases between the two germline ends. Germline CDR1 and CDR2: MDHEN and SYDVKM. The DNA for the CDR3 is TGTGCCAGCACCGCCCGCGGCACTGAAGCTTTCTTT. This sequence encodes CASTARGTEAFF.

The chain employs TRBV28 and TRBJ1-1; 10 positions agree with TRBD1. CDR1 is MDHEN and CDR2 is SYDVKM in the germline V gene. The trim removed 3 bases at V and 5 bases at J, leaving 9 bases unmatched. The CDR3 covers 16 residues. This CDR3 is CASSFPWTGGETEAFF. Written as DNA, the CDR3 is TGTGCCAGCAGTTTCCCTTGGACAGGGGGAGAGACTGAAGCTTTCTTT.

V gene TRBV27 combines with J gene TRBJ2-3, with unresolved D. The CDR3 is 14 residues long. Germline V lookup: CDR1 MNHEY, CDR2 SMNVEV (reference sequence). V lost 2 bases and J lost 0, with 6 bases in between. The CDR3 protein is CASSLGYSTDTQYF. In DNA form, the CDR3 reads TGTGCCAGCAGTTTAGGGTATAGCACAGATACGCAGTATTTT.

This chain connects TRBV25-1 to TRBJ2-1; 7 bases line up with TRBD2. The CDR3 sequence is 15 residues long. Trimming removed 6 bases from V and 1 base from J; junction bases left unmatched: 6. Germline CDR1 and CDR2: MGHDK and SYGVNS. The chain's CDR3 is CASRRTSSSYNEQFF. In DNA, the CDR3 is TGTGCCAGCAGGCGGACTAGTTCGTCCTACAATGAGCAGTTCTTC.

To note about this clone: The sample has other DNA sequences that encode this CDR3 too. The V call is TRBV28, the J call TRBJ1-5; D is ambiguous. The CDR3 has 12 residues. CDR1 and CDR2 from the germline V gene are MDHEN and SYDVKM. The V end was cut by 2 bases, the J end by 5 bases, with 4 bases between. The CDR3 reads CASSLTDQPQHF. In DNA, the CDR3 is TGTGCCAGCAGTTTAACGGATCAGCCCCAGCATTTT.

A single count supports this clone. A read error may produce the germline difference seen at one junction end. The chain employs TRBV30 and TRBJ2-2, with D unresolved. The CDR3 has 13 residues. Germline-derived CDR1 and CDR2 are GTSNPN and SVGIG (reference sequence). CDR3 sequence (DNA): TGTGCCTGTAGTGTTTGGGGTACCGGAGAGCTGTTTTTT. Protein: CACSVWGTGELFF.

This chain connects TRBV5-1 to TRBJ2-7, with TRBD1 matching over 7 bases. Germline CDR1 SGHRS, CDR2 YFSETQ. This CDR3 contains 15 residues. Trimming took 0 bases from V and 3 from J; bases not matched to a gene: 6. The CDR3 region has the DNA TGCGCCAGCAGCTTGGCGCCAGGGGGAAACTACGAGCAGTACTTC. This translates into CASSLAPGGNYEQYF.

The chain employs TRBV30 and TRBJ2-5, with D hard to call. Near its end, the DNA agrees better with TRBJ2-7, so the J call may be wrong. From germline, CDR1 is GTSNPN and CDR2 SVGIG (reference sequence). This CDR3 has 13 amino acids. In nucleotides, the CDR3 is TGTGCCTGTCTCCCGGCCGGAACCTACGAGCAGTACTTC. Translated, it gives CACLPAGTYEQYF.

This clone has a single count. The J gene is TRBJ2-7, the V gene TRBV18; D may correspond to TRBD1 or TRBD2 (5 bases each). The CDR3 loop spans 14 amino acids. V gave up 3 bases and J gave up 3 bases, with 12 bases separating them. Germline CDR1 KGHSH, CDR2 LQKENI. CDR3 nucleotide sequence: TGTGCCAGCTCACCGGGACGGCGACACTACGAGCAGTACTTC. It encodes CASSPGRRHYEQYF.

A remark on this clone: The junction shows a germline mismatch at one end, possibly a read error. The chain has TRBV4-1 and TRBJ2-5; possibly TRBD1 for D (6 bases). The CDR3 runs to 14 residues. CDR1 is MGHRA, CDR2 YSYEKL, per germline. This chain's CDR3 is CASGQVGAGETQYF. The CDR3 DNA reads TGCGCCAGCGGCCAAGTGGGGGCTGGGGAGACCCAGTACTTC.

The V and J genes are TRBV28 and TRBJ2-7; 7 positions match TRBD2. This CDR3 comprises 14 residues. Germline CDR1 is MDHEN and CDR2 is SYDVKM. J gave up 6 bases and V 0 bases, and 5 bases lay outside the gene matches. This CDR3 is CASSLWSGIGEQYF. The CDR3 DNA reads TGTGCCAGCAGTTTATGGAGCGGGATCGGCGAGCAGTACTTC.

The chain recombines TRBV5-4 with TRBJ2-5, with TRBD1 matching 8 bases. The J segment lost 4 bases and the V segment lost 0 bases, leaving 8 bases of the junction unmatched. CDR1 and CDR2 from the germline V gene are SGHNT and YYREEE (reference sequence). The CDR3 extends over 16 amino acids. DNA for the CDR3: TGTGCCAGCAGCTTGGCCGGGACAGGACGGGGAGAGACCCAGTACTTC. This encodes CASSLAGTGRGETQYF.

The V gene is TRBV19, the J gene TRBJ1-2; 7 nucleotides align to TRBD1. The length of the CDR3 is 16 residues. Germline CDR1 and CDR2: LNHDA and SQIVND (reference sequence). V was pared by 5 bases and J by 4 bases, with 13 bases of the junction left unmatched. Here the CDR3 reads CASSWDSRNLVYGYTF. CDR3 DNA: TGTGCCAGTAGTTGGGACAGCCGGAACCTAGTCTATGGCTACACCTTC.

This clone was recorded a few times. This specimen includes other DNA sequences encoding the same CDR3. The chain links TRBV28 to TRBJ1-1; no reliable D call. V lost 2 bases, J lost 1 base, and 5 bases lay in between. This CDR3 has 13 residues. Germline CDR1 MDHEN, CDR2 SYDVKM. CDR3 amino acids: CASSLTRNTEAFF. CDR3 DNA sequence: TGTGCCAGCAGTTTAACAAGGAACACTGAAGCTTTCTTT.

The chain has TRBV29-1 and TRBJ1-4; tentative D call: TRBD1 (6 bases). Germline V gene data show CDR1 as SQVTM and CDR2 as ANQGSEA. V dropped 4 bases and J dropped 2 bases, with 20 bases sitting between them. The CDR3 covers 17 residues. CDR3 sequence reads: CSVGLQGAVSTNEKLFF. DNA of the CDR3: TGCAGCGTTGGATTACAGGGTGCAGTTAGCACTAATGAAAAACTGTTTTTT.

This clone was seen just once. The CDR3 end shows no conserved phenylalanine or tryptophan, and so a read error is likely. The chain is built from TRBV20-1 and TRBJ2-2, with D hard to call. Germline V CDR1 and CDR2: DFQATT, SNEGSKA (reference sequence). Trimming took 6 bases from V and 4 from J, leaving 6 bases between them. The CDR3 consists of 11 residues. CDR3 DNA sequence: TGCAGTGCCTTTACCACCGGGGAGCTGTTTCTT. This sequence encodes CSAFTTGELFL.

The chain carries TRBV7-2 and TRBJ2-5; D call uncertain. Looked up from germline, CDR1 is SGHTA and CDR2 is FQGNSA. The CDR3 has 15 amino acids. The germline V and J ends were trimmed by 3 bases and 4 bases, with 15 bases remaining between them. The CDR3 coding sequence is TGTGCCAGCAGCTTGAGATGGGGAAATGGAGAGACCCAGTACTTC. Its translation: CASSLRWGNGETQYF.